This entry lists 24 T cell receptor beta chains sequenced from one sample in a study of cytomegalovirus exposure and HLA in healthy donors. Method: immunoSEQ multiplex PCR; TCRdb's copy keeps in-frame clones and lacks some. Here the sample spans approximately 200,000 clones, around 80% being singletons. The specimen sequenced was PBMCs. The receptors originated from a woman aged 25 to 45 in good health and CMV-seronegative.

V and J are TRBV19 and TRBJ1-3, with 7 bases lining up with TRBD1. This CDR3 is 16 amino acids long. The junction had 12 bases not matched to a gene; V was cut back by 10 bases and J by 0 bases. Germline V gene lookup returns CDR1 LNHDA and CDR2 SQIVND (reference sequence). The CDR3 DNA is TGTGCCACCGGTCGGACAGGAACCAACTCTGGAAACACCATATATTTT. The encoded protein is CATGRTGTNSGNTIYF.

J is TRBJ2-3 and V is TRBV11-2, with 8 bases matching TRBD2. This CDR3 has 16 residues. CDR1 and CDR2 (germline): SGHAT, FQNNGV. J lost 7 bases, V lost 5 bases, and 14 bases had no gene match. DNA for the CDR3: TGTGCCAGCAGCCCCCCCAGGACTAGCAGTCTGAATACGCAGTATTTT. This gives the protein CASSPPRTSSLNTQYF.

About this clone: At the DNA level, this CDR3 is encoded by other sequences in the same sample as well. The chain employs TRBV4-1 and TRBJ1-5; D is possibly TRBD1 (6 bases). The V and J ends lost 0 bases and 0 bases respectively, with 9 bases between them. The germline gives CDR1 MGHRA, CDR2 YSYEKL. The CDR3 consists of 16 residues. CDR3 amino acids: CASSQDRGYSNQPQHF. The CDR3 DNA follows: TGCGCCAGCAGCCAAGACAGGGGTTATAGCAATCAGCCCCAGCATTTT.

This clone has just a few counts. J is TRBJ2-3 and V is TRBV6-4, with TRBD2 matching over 8 bases. Germline CDR1 is MRHNA and CDR2 is SNTAGT. Losses at the gene ends were 5 bases for V and 2 bases for J; bases not matched to a gene: 6. CDR3 length: 15 residues. The CDR3 spells CASSNVAGSTDTQYF. The CDR3, as DNA: TGTGCCAGCAGTAATGTAGCGGGATCCACAGATACGCAGTATTTT.

The CDR3 nucleotides are TGCGCCAGCGGTTCCTTAAGACATAGCAATCAGCCCCAGCATTTT. It encodes CASGSLRHSNQPQHF. The chain uses TRBV10-2 and TRBJ1-5; D unclear. The germline V gene has CDR1 WSHSY and CDR2 SAAADI. This CDR3 comprises 15 residues. The V and J ends lost 8 bases and 0 bases respectively, with 14 bases between them.

The CDR3 protein is CASSAKYGTSGPPYNEQFF. CDR3 DNA: TGTGCCAGCAGCGCCAAGTACGGGACTAGCGGACCTCCCTACAATGAGCAGTTCTTC. The chain uses TRBV13 and TRBJ2-1, with 11 bases that match TRBD2. CDR3 length: 19 residues. Per the germline V gene, CDR1 is PRHDT and CDR2 is FYEKMQ (reference sequence). V trimming: 5 bases; J trimming: 2 bases; junction bases outside the gene matches: 14.

This clone was seen only a few times. V usage is TRBV15 and J usage is TRBJ2-6, with D tentatively TRBD2 (5 bases). V dropped 0 bases and J dropped 2 bases, with 8 bases sitting between them. The germline V gene encodes CDR1 LNHNV and CDR2 YYDKDF (reference sequence). The CDR3 spans 16 residues. CDR3 DNA sequence: TGTGCCACCAGCAGAGATGAGCGGACTGGGGCCAACGTCCTGACTTTC. As protein: CATSRDERTGANVLTF.

Only a few counts were recorded for this clone. The genes are TRBV6-4 and TRBJ2-1; TRBD2 agrees at 11 bases. The V gene end was trimmed by 3 bases and the J gene end by 5 bases; junction bases not matched to a gene: 3. Germline values: CDR1 MRHNA, CDR2 SNTAGT. The CDR3 extends over 15 amino acids. The CDR3 DNA sequence: TGTGCCAGCAGTGAGGGACTAGCGGAAAACAATGAGCAGTTCTTC. It codes for CASSEGLAENNEQFF.

The J gene is TRBJ1-3, the V gene TRBV30; 11 positions agree with TRBD1. CDR1 and CDR2 (germline): GTSNPN, SVGIG (reference sequence). With V trimmed by 2 bases and J by 3 bases, 12 bases remained unmatched. The CDR3 sequence is 18 residues long. The CDR3 protein is CAWSPLRDRGSHGNTIYF. The CDR3 DNA reads as TGTGCCTGGAGTCCCTTGAGGGACAGGGGGTCTCATGGAAACACCATATATTTT.

The V and J genes are TRBV9 and TRBJ1-6; a weak D match, TRBD1 (5 bases). The V and J ends lost 4 bases and 13 bases respectively, with 15 bases between them. The CDR3 consists of 13 residues. CDR1 and CDR2 (germline): SGDLS, YYNGEE. The CDR3 is CASSSTTRAPLHF. In DNA form, the CDR3 reads TGTGCCAGCAGCTCCACTACCAGGGCGCCCCTCCACTTT.

This sequence joins TRBV5-1 and TRBJ2-3; 10 bases align to TRBD2. The CDR3 spans 16 residues. Germline V gene data show CDR1 as SGHRS and CDR2 as YFSETQ. V was clipped by 0 bases and J by 5 bases; unmatched bases: 6. In nucleotides, the CDR3 is TGCGCCAGCAGCTTGGCTAGCGGGGGAACCATAGATACGCAGTATTTT. Amino acids: CASSLASGGTIDTQYF. Full variable domain (rest looked up from reference TRBV5-1 and TRBJ2-3): KAGVTQTPRYLIKTRGQQVTLSCSPISGHRSVSWYQQTPGQGLQFLFEYFSETQRNKGNFPGRFSGRQFSNSRSEMNVSTLELGDSALYLCASSLASGGTIDTQYFGPGTRLTVL.

The chain couples TRBV6-1 to TRBJ1-1; D gene uncertain. Looked up from germline, CDR1 is MNHNS and CDR2 is SASEGT. Trimming took 7 bases from V and 1 from J, leaving 13 bases between them. The CDR3 has 14 residues. CDR3 region: CASKGANRNTEAFF. DNA for the CDR3: TGTGCCAGCAAGGGAGCAAACCGGAACACTGAAGCTTTCTTT.

This chain uses TRBV5-1 with TRBJ2-7; TRBD1 might be the D (5 bases). Trimming stripped 0 bases from V and 3 bases from J, with 13 bases between. This CDR3 is built from 15 residues. Germline V lookup: CDR1 SGHRS, CDR2 YFSETQ. The CDR3 loop is CASSLVAGKNYEQYF. DNA of the CDR3: TGCGCCAGCAGCTTGGTGGCAGGGAAGAACTACGAGCAGTACTTC.

The chain uses TRBV5-1 and TRBJ1-1; D possibly corresponds to TRBD1 (6 bases). Between the trimmed V and J ends, which lost 3 bases and 4 bases, there was a span of 10 bases. The CDR3 runs to 13 residues. Germline CDR1 reads SGHRS; CDR2 reads YFSETQ. CDR3 amino acids: CASSSTGITEAFF. In DNA, the CDR3 is TGCGCCAGCAGCTCTACAGGGATCACTGAAGCTTTCTTT. Based on the CDR3 plus reference TRBV5-1 and TRBJ1-1, the full variable domain is KAGVTQTPRYLIKTRGQQVTLSCSPISGHRSVSWYQQTPGQGLQFLFEYFSETQRNKGNFPGRFSGRQFSNSRSEMNVSTLELGDSALYLCASSSTGITEAFFGQGTRLTVV.

This clone has only one observation. The gene calls are TRBV11-3 and TRBJ2-1, with D perhaps matching TRBD2 (5 bases). The V and J ends lost 5 bases and 0 bases respectively, with 11 bases between them. The CDR3 spans 15 residues. The V gene's germline CDR1 is SGHNT and CDR2 YENEEA. CDR3 bases: TGTGCCAGCAGCCGGACTTGGAGCTCCTACAATGAGCAGTTCTTC. This encodes CASSRTWSSYNEQFF.

The chain carries TRBV7-9 and TRBJ1-1; D is unresolved. Germline V gene sequence: CDR1 SEHNR, CDR2 FQNEAQ (reference sequence). The CDR3 is 14 residues long. Trimming pared 0 bases from V and 0 bases from J, leaving 5 bases between. The CDR3 sequence is CASSLAAMNTEAFF. DNA of the CDR3: TGTGCCAGCAGCTTAGCGGCAATGAACACTGAAGCTTTCTTT. Together with reference TRBV7-9 and TRBJ1-1, the CDR3 gives the full variable domain: DTGVSQNPRHKITKRGQNVTFRCDPISEHNRLYWYRQTLGQGPEFLTYFQNEAQLEKSRLLSDRFSAERPKGSFSTLEIQRTEQGDSAMYLCASSLAAMNTEAFFGQGTRLTVV.

The rearrangement joins TRBV7-9 to TRBJ2-1, with a tentative D call TRBD1 (5 bases). This CDR3 comprises 14 residues. Germline lookup yields CDR1 SEHNR and CDR2 FQNEAQ (reference sequence). Trimming removed 5 bases at V and 4 bases at J, with 12 bases between. DNA for the CDR3: TGTGCCAGCAGCCCCCAGGGTGGGTACAATGAGCAGTTCTTC. As protein: CASSPQGGYNEQFF. The whole variable domain, filled in from reference TRBV7-9 and TRBJ2-1, reads DTGVSQNPRHKITKRGQNVTFRCDPISEHNRLYWYRQTLGQGPEFLTYFQNEAQLEKSRLLSDRFSAERPKGSFSTLEIQRTEQGDSAMYLCASSPQGGYNEQFFGPGTRLTVL.

V gene TRBV14 combines with J gene TRBJ1-2; perhaps TRBD1 as D (5 bases). Germline CDR1 SGHDN, CDR2 FVKESK. The CDR3 consists of 15 residues. V was trimmed by 1 base and J by 4 bases, leaving 13 bases between them. CDR3: CASSQGGGGAYGYTF. The CDR3 DNA is TGTGCCAGCAGCCAAGGGGGCGGGGGAGCCTATGGCTACACCTTC. The full variable domain, rest sourced from reference TRBV14 and TRBJ1-2, is EAGVTQFPSHSVIEKGQTVTLRCDPISGHDNLYWYRRVMGKEIKFLLHFVKESKQDESGMPNNRFLAERTGGTYSTLKVQPAELEDSGVYFCASSQGGGGAYGYTFGSGTRLTVV.

The chain joins TRBV28 to TRBJ2-7; 7 bases agree with TRBD2. The ends lost 4 bases at V and 0 bases at J; junction bases unmatched: 3. Germline V gives CDR1 MDHEN, CDR2 SYDVKM. The CDR3 consists of 14 residues. The CDR3 nucleotides are TGTGCCAGCAGTTGGGACTATAACTCCTACGAGCAGTACTTC. Protein product: CASSWDYNSYEQYF.

The count of this clone is one. The V gene is TRBV6-5, the J gene TRBJ2-1; D may be TRBD2 (6 bases). Germline values: CDR1 MNHEY, CDR2 SVGAGI. V was trimmed by 9 bases and J by 4 bases, leaving 19 bases between them. This CDR3 comprises 15 residues. CDR3: CASRGALGGYNEQFF. CDR3 coding DNA: TGTGCCAGTCGGGGCGCTCTGGGGGGATACAATGAGCAGTTCTTC.

The chain couples TRBV11-2 to TRBJ2-5, with a possible D match to TRBD1 (8 bases). Germline values: CDR1 SGHAT, CDR2 FQNNGV. With 5 bases removed from V and 5 bases from J, the gap between germline ends came to 24 bases. The CDR3 is 17 residues long. The CDR3 sequence is CASSPDRVRFSGETQYF. CDR3 nucleotides: TGTGCCAGCAGCCCGGACAGGGTTCGGTTTAGCGGGGAGACCCAGTACTTC.

The chain has TRBV2 and TRBJ2-7, with TRBD1 matching 7 bases. There are 14 residues in the CDR3. Unmatched junction bases numbered 8, after V lost 8 bases and J lost 1 base. Germline V gene lookup returns CDR1 SNHLY and CDR2 FYNNEI. CDR3 region: CASLQDRTSYEQYF. The CDR3 region has the DNA TGTGCCAGCCTCCAGGACAGGACATCCTACGAGCAGTACTTC.

The chain is built from TRBV5-4 and TRBJ2-1; TRBD2 aligns across 10 bases. The CDR3 length is 17 residues. V shed 4 bases and J 0 bases; nucleotides not matched to a gene: 7. From germline, CDR1 is SGHNT and CDR2 YYREEE (reference sequence). The CDR3: CASSPGLARYSYNEQFF. The DNA of the CDR3 is TGTGCCAGCAGCCCGGGACTAGCGAGATACTCCTACAATGAGCAGTTCTTC.

The chain is built from TRBV18 and TRBJ2-7, with 7 bases lining up with TRBD1. The V and J ends lost 2 bases and 3 bases, in that order; junction bases with no gene match: 4. Germline assignment: CDR1 KGHSH and CDR2 LQKENI. This CDR3 region has 14 residues. CDR3 region: CASSPGTVFYEQYF. The CDR3 region has the DNA TGTGCCAGCTCACCAGGGACAGTTTTCTACGAGCAGTACTTC.